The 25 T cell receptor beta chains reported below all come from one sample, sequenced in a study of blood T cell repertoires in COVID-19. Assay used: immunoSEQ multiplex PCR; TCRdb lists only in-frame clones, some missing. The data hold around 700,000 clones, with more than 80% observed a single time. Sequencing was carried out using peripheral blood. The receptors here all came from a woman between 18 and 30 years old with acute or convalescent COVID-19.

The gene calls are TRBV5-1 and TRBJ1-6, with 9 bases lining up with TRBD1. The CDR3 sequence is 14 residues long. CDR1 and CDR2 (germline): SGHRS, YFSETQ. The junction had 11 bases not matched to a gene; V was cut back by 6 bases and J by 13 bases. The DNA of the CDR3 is TGCGCCAGCAACCCGGGACAGGGACTCGCGCCCCTCCACTTT. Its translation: CASNPGQGLAPLHF.

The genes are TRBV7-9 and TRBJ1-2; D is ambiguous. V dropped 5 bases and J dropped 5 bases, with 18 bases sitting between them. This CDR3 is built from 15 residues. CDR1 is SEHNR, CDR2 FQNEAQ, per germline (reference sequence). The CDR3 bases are TGTGCCAGCAGCCACGGACTCGCGGATGGGTATGGCTACACCTTC. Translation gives CASSHGLADGYGYTF.

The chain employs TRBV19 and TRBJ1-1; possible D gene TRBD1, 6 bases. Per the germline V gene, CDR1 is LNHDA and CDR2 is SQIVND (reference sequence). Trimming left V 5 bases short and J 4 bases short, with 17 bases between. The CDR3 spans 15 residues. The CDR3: CASSAYLGGPTEAFF. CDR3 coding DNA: TGTGCCAGTAGTGCGTACTTGGGGGGGCCCACTGAAGCTTTCTTT. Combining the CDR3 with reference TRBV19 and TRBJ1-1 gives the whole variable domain DGGITQSPKYLFRKEGQNVTLSCEQNLNHDAMYWYRQDPGQGLRLIYYSQIVNDFQKGDIAEGYSVSREKKESFPLTVTSAQKNPTAFYLCASSAYLGGPTEAFFGQGTRLTVV.

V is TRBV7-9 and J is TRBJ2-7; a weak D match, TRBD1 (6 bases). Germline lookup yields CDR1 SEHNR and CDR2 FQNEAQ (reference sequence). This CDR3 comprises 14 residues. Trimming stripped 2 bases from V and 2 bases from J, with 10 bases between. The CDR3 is CASSLPGHPYEQYF. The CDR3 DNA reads TGTGCCAGCAGCTTACCGGGACACCCCTACGAGCAGTACTTC.

This CDR3 is CASSGDYGYTF. The CDR3 DNA reads as TGTGCCAGCAGCGGAGATTATGGCTACACCTTC. The chain uses TRBV7-2 and TRBJ1-2; D unclear. The CDR3 is 11 residues long. Between the trimmed V and J ends, which lost 5 bases and 5 bases, there was a span of 6 bases. Germline lookup yields CDR1 SGHTA and CDR2 FQGNSA.

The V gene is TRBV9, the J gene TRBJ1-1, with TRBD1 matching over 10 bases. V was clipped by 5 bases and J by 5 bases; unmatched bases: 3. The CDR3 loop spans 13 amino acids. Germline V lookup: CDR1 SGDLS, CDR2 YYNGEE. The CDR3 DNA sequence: TGTGCCAGCAGGGGACAGGGGTCGACTGAAGCTTTCTTT. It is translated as CASRGQGSTEAFF.

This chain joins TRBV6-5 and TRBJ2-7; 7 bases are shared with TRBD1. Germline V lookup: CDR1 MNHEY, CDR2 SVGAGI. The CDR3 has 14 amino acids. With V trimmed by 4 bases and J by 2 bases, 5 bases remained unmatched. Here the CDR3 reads CASSLLGQTYEQYF. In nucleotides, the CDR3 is TGTGCCAGCAGTTTATTGGGACAGACCTACGAGCAGTACTTC.

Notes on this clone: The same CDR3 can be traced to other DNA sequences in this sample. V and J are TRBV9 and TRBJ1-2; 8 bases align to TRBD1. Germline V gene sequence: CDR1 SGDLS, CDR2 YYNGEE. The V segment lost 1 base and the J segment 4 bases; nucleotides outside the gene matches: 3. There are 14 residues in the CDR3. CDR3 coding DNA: TGTGCCAGCAGCGTAACGGGACAGGCCTATGGCTACACCTTC. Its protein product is CASSVTGQAYGYTF.

CDR3 DNA sequence: TGTGCCAGCAGCTCACCGGACAGGTATATTTCCTACGAGCAGTACTTC. Its translation is CASSSPDRYISYEQYF. The gene calls are TRBV7-3 and TRBJ2-7, with TRBD1 matching 7 bases. The germline V gene has CDR1 SGHTA and CDR2 FQGTGA. V gave up 4 bases and J gave up 1 base; unmatched junction bases: 10. This CDR3 comprises 16 residues.

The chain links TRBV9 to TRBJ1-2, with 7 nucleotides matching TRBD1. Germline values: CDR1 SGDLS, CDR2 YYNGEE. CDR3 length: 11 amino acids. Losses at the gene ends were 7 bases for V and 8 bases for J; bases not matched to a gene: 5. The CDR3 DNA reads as TGTGCCAGCGAGAAGGGGGCAGGCTACACCTTC. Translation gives CASEKGAGYTF.

CDR3 nucleotide sequence: TGTGCCAGCCAACAGTTTAACTATGGCTACACCTTC. It yields the protein CASQQFNYGYTF. The chain employs TRBV19 and TRBJ1-2; D is undetermined. CDR1 is LNHDA and CDR2 is SQIVND in the germline V gene (reference sequence). CDR3 length equals 12 residues. Trimming took 9 bases from V and 1 from J, leaving 9 bases between them.

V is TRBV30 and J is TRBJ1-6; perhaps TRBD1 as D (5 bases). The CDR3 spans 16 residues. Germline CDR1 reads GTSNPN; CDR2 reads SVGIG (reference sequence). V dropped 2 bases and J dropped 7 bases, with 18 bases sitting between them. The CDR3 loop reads CAWSTSGRFRNSPLHF. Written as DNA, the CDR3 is TGTGCCTGGAGTACCTCAGGGCGATTCCGAAATTCACCCCTCCACTTT. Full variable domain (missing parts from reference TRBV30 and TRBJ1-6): SQTIHQWPATLVQPVGSPLSLECTVEGTSNPNLYWYRQAAGRGLQLLFYSVGIGQISSEVPQNLSASRPQDRQFILSSKKLLLSDSGFYLCAWSTSGRFRNSPLHFGNGTRLTVT.

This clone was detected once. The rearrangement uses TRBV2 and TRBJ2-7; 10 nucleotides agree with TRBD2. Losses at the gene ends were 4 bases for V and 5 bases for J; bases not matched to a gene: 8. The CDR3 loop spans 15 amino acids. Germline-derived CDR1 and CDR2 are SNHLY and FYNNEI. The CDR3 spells CASSAWSGGADEQYF. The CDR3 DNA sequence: TGTGCCAGCAGTGCCTGGAGCGGGGGGGCGGACGAGCAGTACTTC.

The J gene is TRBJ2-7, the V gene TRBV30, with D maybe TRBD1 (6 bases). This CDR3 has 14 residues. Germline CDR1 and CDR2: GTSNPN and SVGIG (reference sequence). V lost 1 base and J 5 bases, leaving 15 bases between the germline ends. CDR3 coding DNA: TGTGCCTGGAGTGGGATCAGGGGATCGGACGAGCAGTACTTC. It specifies CAWSGIRGSDEQYF.

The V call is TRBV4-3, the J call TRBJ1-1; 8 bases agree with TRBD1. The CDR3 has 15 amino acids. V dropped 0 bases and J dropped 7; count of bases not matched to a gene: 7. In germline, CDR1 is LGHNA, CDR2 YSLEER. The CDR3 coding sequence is TGCGCCAGCAGCCAAGACCCGGGACAGGACGATGAAGCTTTCTTT. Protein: CASSQDPGQDDEAFF.

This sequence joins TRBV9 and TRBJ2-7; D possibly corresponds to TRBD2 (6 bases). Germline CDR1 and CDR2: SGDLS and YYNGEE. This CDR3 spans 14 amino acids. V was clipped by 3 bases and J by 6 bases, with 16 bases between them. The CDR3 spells CASSGRDSFAEQYF. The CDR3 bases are TGTGCCAGCAGCGGCCGGGACTCGTTTGCCGAGCAGTACTTC.

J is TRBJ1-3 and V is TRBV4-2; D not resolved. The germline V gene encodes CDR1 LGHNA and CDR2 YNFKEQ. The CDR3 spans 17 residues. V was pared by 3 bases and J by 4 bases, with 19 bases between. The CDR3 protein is CASSQYLGEPLGNTIYF. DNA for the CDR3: TGTGCCAGCAGCCAGTATCTCGGGGAGCCATTGGGAAACACCATATATTTT.

The CDR3 is CASSLEITYEQYF. CDR3 DNA sequence: TGCGCCAGCAGCTTGGAAATAACCTACGAGCAGTACTTC. The J gene is TRBJ2-7, the V gene TRBV5-1, with D unresolved. The CDR3 sequence is 13 residues long. V shed 0 bases and J shed 2 bases, with 6 bases lying between them. Germline V gives CDR1 SGHRS, CDR2 YFSETQ.

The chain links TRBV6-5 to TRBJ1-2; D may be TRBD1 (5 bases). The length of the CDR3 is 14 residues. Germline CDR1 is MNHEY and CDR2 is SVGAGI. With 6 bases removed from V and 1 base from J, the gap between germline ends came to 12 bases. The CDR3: CASRATVSNYGYTF. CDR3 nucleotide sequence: TGTGCCAGCAGGGCGACAGTGAGTAACTATGGCTACACCTTC.

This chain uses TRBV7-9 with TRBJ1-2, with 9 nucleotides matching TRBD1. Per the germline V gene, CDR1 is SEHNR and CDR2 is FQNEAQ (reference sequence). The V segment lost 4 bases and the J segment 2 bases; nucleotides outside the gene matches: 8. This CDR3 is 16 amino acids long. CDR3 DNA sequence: TGTGCCAGCAGCTCGACGGGGACAGGGATGAACTATGGCTACACCTTC. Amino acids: CASSSTGTGMNYGYTF.

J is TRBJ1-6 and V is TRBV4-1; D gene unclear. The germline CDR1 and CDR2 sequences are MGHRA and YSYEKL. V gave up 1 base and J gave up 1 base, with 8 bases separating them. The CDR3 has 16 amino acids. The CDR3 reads CASSQGEVSYNSPLHF. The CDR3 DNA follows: TGCGCCAGCAGCCAAGGGGAGGTTTCCTATAATTCACCCCTCCACTTT.

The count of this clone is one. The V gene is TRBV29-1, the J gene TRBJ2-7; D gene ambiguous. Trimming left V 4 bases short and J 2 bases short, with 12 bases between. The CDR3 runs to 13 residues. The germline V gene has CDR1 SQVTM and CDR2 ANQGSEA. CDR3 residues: CSVAQTHPYEQYF. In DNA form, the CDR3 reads TGCAGCGTTGCTCAGACACATCCCTACGAGCAGTACTTC.

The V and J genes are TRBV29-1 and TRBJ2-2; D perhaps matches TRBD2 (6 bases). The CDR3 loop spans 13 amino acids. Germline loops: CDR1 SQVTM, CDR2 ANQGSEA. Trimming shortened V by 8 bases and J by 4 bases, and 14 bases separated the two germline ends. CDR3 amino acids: CSLLVGSTGELFF. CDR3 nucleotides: TGCAGCCTACTAGTCGGGAGCACCGGGGAGCTGTTTTTT.

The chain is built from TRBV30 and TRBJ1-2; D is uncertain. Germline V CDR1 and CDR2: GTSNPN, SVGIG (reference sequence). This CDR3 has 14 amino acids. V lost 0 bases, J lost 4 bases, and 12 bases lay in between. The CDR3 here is CAWSVFGTAYGYTF. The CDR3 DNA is TGTGCCTGGAGTGTATTCGGAACAGCCTATGGCTACACCTTC.

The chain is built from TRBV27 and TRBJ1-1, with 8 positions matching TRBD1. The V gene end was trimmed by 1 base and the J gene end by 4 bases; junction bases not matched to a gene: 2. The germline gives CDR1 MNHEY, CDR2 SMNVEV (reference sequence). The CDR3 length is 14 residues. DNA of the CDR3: TGTGCCAGCAGTTTATGGACAGGGAGCACTGAAGCTTTCTTT. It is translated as CASSLWTGSTEAFF.